This TCR beta chain stems from a study of OX40 agonist ivuxolimab in advanced cancers. Study background: Having had anti-PD-1, anti-PD-L1 or anti-CTLA-4 therapy before was allowed, and roughly 39% had some.

The J segment lost 9 bases and the V segment lost 0 bases, leaving 19 bases of the junction unmatched. CDR1 and CDR2 from the germline V gene are LGHNA and YSLEER. The CDR3 loop spans 19 amino acids. Generated by immunoSEQ multiplex PCR, the TCRdb table keeps only in-frame clones and is missing some. The data show 70,000 to 85,000 clones, roughly 84% seen once. The receptor was isolated from an adult with an advanced solid tumor such as melanoma, head and neck, liver or kidney cancer. This sequence joins TRBV4-3 and TRBJ2-2, with TRBD2 matching over 7 bases. The starting material was CD4+ or CD8+ T cells sorted from blood, obtained in a trial of the OX40 agonist ivuxolimab. CDR3 residues: CASSQDHLPGLGLRRELFF. Written as DNA, the CDR3 is TGCGCCAGCAGCCAAGATCATTTACCCGGACTAGGGCTGCGACGGGAGCTGTTTTTT.